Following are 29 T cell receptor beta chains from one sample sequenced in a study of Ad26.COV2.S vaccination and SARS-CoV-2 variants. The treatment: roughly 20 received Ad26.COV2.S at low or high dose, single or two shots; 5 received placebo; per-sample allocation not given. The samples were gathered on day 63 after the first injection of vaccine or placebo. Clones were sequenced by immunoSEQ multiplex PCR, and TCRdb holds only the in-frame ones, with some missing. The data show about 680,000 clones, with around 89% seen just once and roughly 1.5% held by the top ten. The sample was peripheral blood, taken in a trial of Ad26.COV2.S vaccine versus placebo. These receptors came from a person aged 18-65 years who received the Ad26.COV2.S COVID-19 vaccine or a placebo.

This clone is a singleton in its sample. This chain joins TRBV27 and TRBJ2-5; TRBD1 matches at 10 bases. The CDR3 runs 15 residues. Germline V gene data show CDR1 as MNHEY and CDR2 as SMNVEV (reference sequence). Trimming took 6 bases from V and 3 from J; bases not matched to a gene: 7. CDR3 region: CASSRQGATKETQYF. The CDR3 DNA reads TGTGCCAGCAGCCGACAGGGGGCTACAAAAGAGACCCAGTACTTC.

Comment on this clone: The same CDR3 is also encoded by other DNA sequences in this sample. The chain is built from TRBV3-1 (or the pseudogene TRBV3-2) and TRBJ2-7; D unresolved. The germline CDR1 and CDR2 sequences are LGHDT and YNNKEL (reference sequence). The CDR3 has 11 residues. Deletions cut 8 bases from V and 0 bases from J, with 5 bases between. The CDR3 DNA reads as TGTGCCAGCTCCCTCTCCTACGAGCAGTACTTC. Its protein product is CASSLSYEQYF.

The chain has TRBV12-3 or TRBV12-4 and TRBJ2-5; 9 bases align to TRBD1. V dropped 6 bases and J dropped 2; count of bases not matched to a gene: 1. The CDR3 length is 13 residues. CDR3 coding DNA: TGTGCCAGCAGGGGGACAGGGCAAGAGACCCAGTACTTC. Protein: CASRGTGQETQYF.

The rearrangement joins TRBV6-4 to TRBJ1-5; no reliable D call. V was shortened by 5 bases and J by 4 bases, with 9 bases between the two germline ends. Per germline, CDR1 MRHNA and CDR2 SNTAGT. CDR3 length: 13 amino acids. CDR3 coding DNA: TGTGCCAGCAGTTTAGGTGTAAATCAGCCCCAGCATTTT. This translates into CASSLGVNQPQHF.

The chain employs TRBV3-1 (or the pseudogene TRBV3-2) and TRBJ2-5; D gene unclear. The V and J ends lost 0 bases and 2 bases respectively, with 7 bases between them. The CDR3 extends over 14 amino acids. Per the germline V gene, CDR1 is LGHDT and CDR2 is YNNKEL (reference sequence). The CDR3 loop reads CASSQEDGQETQYF. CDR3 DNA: TGTGCCAGCAGCCAAGAGGACGGACAAGAGACCCAGTACTTC.

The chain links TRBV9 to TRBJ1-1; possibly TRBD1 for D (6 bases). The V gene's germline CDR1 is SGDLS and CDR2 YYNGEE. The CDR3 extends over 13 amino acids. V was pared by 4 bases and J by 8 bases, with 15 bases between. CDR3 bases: TGTGCCAGCAGCCCCGGGGTGGGGACAGAAGCTTTCTTT. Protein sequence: CASSPGVGTEAFF.

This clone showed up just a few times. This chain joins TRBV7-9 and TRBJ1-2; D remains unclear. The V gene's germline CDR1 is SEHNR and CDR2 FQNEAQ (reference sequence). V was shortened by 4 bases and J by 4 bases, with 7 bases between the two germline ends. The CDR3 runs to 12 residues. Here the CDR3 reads CASSYSTYGYTF. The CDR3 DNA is TGTGCCAGCAGCTACAGTACCTATGGCTACACCTTC.

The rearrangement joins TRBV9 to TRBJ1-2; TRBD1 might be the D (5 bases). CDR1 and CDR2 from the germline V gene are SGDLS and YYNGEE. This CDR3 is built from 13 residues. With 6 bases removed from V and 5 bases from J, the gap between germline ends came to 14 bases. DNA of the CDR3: TGTGCCAGCAACTCAGACAGAGAGTATGGCTACACCTTC. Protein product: CASNSDREYGYTF.

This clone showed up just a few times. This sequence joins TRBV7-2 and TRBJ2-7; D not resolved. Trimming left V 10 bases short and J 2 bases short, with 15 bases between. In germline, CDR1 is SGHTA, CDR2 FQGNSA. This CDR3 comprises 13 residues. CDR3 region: CATGGPDTYEQYF. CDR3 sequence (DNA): TGTGCCACAGGCGGTCCTGATACCTACGAGCAGTACTTC.

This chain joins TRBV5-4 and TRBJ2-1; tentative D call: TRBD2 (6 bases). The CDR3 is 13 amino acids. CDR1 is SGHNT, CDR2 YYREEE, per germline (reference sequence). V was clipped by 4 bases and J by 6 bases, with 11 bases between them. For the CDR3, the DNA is TGTGCCAGCAGCCCGCCCGGGGGCAATGAGCAGTTCTTC. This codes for CASSPPGGNEQFF. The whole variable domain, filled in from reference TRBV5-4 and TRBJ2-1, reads ETGVTQSPTHLIKTRGQQVTLRCSSQSGHNTVSWYQQALGQGPQFIFQYYREEENGRGNFPPRFSGLQFPNYSSELNVNALELDDSALYLCASSPPGGNEQFFGPGTRLTVL.

For the CDR3, the DNA is TGTGCCAGCAGCTTGGGACCCGGGACAGGGAGGAAGGACACCATATATTTT. This codes for CASSLGPGTGRKDTIYF. V usage is TRBV11-2 and J usage is TRBJ1-3; TRBD1 matches at 9 bases. Unmatched junction bases numbered 14, after V lost 3 bases and J lost 8 bases. Per germline, CDR1 SGHAT and CDR2 FQNNGV. The CDR3 has 17 amino acids.

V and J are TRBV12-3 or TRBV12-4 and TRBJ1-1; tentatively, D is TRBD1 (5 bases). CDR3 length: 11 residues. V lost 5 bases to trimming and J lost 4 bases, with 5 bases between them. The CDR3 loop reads CASSGGTEAFF. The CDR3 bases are TGTGCCAGCAGTGGGGGCACTGAAGCTTTCTTT.

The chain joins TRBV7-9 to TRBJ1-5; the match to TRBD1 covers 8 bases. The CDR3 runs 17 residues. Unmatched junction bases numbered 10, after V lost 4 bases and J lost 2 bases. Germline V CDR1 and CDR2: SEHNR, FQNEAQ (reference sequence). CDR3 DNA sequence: TGTGCCAGCAGCTACGATTCAGGGGGCGCGGGCAATCAGCCCCAGCATTTT. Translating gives CASSYDSGGAGNQPQHF.

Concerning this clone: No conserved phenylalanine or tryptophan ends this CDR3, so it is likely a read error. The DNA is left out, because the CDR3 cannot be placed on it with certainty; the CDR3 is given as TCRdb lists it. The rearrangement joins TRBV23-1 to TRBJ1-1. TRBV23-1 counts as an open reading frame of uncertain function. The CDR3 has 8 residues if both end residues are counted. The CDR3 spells CASSFSPG.

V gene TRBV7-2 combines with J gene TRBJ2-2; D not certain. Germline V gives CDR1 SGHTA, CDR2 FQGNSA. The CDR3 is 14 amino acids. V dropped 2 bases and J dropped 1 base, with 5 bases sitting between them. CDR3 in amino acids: CASSLRGNTGELFF. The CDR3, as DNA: TGTGCCAGCAGCTTAAGAGGGAACACCGGGGAGCTGTTTTTT.

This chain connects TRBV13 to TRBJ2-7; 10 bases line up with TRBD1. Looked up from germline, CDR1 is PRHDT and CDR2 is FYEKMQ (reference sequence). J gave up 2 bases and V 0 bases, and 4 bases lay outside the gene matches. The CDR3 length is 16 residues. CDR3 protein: CASSLGGQGVTYEQYF. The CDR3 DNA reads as TGTGCCAGCAGCTTAGGCGGACAGGGGGTTACCTACGAGCAGTACTTC.

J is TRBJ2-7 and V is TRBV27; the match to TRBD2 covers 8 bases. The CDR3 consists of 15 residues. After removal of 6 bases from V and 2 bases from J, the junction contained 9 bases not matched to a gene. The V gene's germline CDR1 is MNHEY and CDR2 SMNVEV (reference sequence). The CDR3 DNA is TGTGCCAGCAGGGGTCTAGCGGGCCCGGCCTACGAGCAGTACTTC. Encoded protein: CASRGLAGPAYEQYF.

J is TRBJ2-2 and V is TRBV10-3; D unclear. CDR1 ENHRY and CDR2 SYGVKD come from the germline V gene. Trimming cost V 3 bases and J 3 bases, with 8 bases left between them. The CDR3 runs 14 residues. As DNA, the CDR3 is TGTGCCATCAGTGAAGGCCGGGACACCGGGGAGCTGTTTTTT. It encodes CAISEGRDTGELFF.

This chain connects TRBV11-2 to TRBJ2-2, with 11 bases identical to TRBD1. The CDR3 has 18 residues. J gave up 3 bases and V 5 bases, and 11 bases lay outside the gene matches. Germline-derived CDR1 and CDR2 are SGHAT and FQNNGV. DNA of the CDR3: TGTGCCAGCAGCCACGGACAGGGGGCGCAAGAGGACACCGGGGAGCTGTTTTTT. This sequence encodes CASSHGQGAQEDTGELFF.

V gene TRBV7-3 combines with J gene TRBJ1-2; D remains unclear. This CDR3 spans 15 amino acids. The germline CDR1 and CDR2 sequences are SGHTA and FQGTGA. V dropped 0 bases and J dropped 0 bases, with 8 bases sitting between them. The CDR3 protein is CASSLTGSTNYGYTF. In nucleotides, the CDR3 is TGTGCCAGCAGCTTAACGGGGAGCACTAACTATGGCTACACCTTC. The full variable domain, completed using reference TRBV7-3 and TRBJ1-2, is GAGVSQTPSNKVTEKGKYVELRCDPISGHTALYWYRQSLGQGPEFLIYFQGTGAADDSGLPNDRFFAVRPEGSVSTLKIQRTERGDSAVYLCASSLTGSTNYGYTFGSGTRLTVV.

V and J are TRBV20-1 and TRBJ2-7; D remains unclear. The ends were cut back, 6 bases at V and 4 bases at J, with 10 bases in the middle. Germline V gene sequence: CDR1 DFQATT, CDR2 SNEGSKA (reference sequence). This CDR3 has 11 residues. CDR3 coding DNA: TGCAGTGCACAGAGCAGTTACGAGCAGTACTTC. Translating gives CSAQSSYEQYF.

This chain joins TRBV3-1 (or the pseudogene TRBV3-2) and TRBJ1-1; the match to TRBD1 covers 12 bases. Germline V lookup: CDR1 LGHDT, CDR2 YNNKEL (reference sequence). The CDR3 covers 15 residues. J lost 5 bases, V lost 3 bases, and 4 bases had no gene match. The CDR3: CASSQGQGARTEAFF. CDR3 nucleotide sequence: TGTGCCAGCAGCCAGGGACAGGGGGCGCGGACTGAAGCTTTCTTT.

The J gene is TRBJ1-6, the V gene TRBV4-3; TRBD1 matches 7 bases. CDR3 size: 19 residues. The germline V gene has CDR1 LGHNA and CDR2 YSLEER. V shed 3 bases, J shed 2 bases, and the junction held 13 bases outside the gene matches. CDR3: CASSQGTPGQYPYNSPLHF. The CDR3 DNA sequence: TGCGCCAGCAGCCAGGGTACCCCGGGACAGTACCCCTATAATTCACCCCTCCACTTT.

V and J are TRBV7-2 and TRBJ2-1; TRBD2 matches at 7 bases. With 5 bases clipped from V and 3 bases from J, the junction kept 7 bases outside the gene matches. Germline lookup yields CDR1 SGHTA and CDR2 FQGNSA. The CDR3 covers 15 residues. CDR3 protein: CASSPQRGLYNEQFF. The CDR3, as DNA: TGTGCCAGCAGCCCACAGCGGGGCCTCTACAATGAGCAGTTCTTC.

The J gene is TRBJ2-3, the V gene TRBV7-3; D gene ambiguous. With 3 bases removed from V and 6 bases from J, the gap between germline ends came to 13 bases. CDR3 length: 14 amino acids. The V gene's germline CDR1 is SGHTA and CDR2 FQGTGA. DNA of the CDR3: TGTGCCAGCAGCTTTCGGGCCCGGGTTGATACGCAGTATTTT. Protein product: CASSFRARVDTQYF.

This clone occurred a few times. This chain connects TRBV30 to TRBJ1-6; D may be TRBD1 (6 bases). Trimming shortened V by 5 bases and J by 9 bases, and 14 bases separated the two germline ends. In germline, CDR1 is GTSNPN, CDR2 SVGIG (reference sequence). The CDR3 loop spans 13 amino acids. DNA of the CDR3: TGTGCCTGGGTCCAGGGGATTTCTTCACCCCTCCACTTT. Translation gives CAWVQGISSPLHF.

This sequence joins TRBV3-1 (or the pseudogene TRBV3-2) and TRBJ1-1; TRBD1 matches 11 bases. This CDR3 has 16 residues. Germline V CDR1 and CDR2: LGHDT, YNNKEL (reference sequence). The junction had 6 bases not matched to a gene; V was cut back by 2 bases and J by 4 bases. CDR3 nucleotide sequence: TGTGCCAGCAGCCAAAAAGGGGGGACAGGGGGCACTGAAGCTTTCTTT. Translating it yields CASSQKGGTGGTEAFF.

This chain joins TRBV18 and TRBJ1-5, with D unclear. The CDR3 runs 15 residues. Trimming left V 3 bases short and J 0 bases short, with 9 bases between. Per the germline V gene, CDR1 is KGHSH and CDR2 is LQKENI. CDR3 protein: CASSPGSNSNQPQHF. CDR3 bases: TGTGCCAGCTCACCTGGGTCCAATAGCAATCAGCCCCAGCATTTT.

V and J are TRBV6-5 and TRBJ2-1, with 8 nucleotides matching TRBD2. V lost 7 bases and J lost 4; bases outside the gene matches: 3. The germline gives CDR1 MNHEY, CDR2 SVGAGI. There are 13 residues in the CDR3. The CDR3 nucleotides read TGTGCCAGCAATCTAGCGGGTTACAATGAGCAGTTCTTC. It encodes CASNLAGYNEQFF.